This T cell receptor beta chain was identified in a study of T cell repertoires in cytomegalovirus infection. Study in general: It can be stated that public TCR beta signatures indicated CMV infection as well as a matching HLA type.

Trimming cost V 7 bases and J 3 bases; bases outside gene matches: 9. Germline lookup yields CDR1 ENHRY and CDR2 SYGVKD. This CDR3 spans 15 amino acids. TCRdb reprocessed the reads via MiXCR and lists one record per CDR3 protein. Here the sample spans 250,000 to 350,000 distinct CDR3 sequences, roughly 25% being singletons. This clonotype was observed a few times. The chain couples TRBV10-3 to TRBJ2-3; 8 bases match TRBD1. The TCR was taken from a human donor in good health (CMV status not recorded). Some clones in this sample may be carry-over from other donors' samples. Sequencing was done on a sample of PBMCs. Here the CDR3 DNA reads TGTGCCATCAAGGGAACGGACAGGGAGACAGATACGCAGTATTTT. Protein sequence: CAIKGTDRETDTQYF.